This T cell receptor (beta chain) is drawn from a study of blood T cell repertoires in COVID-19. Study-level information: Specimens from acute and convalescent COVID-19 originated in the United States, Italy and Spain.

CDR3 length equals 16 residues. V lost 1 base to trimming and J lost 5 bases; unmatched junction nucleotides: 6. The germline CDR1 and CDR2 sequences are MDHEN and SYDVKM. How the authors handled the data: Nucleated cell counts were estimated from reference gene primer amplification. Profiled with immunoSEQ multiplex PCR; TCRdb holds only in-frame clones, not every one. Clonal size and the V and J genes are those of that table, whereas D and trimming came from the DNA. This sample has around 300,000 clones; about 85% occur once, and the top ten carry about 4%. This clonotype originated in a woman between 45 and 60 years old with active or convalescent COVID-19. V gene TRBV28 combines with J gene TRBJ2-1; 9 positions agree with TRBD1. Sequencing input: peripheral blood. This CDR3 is CASSLSRDRVNNEQFF. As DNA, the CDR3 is TGTGCCAGCAGTTTATCGAGGGACAGGGTCAACAATGAGCAGTTCTTC.